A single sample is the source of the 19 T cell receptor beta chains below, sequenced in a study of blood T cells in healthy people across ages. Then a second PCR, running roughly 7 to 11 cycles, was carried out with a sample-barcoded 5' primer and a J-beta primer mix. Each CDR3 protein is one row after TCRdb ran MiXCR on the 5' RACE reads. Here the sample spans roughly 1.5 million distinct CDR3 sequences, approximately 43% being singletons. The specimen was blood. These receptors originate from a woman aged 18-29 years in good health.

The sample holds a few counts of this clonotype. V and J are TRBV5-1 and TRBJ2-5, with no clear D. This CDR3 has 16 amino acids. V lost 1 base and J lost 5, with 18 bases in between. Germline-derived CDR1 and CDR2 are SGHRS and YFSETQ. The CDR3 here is CASSLSSTYLTETQYF. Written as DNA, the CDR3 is TGCGCCAGCAGCTTGTCGTCGACATATCTGACGGAGACCCAGTACTTC.

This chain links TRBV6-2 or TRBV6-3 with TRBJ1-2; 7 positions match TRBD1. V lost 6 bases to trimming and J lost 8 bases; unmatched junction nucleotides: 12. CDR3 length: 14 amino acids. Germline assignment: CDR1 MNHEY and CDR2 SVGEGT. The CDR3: CASSLGQTLGGYTF. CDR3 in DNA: TGTGCCAGCAGCCTGGGACAGACACTTGGCGGCTACACCTTC.

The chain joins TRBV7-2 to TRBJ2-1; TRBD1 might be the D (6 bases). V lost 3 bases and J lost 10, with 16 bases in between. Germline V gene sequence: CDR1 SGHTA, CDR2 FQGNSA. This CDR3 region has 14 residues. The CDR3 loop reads CASSFQGIKWEQFF. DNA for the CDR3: TGTGCCAGCAGCTTCCAGGGGATTAAATGGGAGCAGTTCTTC.

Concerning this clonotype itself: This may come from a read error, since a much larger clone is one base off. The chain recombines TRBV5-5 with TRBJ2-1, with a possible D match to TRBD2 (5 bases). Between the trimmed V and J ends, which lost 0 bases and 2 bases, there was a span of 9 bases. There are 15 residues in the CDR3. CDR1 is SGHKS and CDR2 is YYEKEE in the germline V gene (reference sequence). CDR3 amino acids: CASSLEGVAYNEQFF. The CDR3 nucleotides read TGTGCCAGCAGCTTGGAGGGAGTCGCCTACAATGAGCAGTTCTTC.

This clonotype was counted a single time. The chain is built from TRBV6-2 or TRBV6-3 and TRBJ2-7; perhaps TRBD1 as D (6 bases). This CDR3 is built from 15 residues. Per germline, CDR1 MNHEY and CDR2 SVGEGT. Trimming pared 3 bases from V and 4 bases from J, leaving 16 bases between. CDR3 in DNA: TGTGCCAGCAGTTATGAGGCAGGGGATGTGTACGAGCAGTACTTC. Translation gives CASSYEAGDVYEQYF.

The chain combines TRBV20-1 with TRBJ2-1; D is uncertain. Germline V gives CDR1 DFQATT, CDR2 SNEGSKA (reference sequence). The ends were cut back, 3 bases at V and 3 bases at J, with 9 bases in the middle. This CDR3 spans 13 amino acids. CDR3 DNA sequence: TGCAGTGCTAGGATGCGGATCTACAATGAGCAGTTCTTC. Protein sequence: CSARMRIYNEQFF.

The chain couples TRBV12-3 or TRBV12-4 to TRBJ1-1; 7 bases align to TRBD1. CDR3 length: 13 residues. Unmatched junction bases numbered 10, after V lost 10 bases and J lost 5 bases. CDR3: CATGGVKETEAFF. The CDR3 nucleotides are TGTGCCACAGGGGGGGTCAAAGAGACTGAAGCTTTCTTT.

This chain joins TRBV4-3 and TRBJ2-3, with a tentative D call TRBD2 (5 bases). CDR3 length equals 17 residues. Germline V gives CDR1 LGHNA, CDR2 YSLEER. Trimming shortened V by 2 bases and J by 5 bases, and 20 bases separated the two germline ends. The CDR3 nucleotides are TGCGCCAGCAGCCAACGCGGCCGGGGTTTTCCTTTAGATACGCAGTATTTT. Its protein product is CASSQRGRGFPLDTQYF.

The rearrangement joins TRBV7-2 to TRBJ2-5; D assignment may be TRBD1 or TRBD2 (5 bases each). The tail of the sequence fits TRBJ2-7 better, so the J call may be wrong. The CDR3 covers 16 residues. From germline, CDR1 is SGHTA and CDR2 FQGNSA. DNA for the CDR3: TGTGCCAGCAGCTTAGCCCGGGACGTCCTCCTCGGCGAGCAGTACTTC. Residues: CASSLARDVLLGEQYF.

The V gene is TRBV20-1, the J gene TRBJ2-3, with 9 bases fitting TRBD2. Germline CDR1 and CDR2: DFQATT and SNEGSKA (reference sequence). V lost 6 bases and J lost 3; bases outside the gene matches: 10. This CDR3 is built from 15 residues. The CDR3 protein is CSALRGTSITDTQYF. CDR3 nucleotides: TGCAGTGCCCTAAGGGGGACTAGCATAACAGATACGCAGTATTTT.

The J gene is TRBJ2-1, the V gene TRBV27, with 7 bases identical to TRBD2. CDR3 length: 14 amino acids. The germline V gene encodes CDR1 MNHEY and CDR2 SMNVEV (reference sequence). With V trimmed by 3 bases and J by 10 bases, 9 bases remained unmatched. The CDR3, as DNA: TGTGCCAGCAGTTTCGGCGGGAGAGGAGGGGAGCAGTTCTTC. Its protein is CASSFGGRGGEQFF.

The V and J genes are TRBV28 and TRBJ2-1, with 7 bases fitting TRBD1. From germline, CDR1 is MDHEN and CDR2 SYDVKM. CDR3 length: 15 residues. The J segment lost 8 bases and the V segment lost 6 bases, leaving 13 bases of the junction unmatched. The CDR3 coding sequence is TGTGCCAGCAGCCAAATACAGAACAGGGGCGATGAGCAGTTCTTC. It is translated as CASSQIQNRGDEQFF.

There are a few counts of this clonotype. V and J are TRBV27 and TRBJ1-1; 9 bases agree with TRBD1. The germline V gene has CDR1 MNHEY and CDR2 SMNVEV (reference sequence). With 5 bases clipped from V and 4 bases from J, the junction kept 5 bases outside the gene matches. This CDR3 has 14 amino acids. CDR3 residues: CASSPRTGVTEAFF. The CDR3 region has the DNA TGTGCCAGCAGTCCCAGGACAGGGGTCACTGAAGCTTTCTTT.

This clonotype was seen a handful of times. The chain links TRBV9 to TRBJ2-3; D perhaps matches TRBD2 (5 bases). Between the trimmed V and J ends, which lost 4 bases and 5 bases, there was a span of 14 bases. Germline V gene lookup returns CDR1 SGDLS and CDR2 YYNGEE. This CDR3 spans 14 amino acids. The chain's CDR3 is CASSRTSIGDTQYF. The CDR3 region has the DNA TGTGCCAGCAGCCGAACTAGTATCGGAGATACGCAGTATTTT. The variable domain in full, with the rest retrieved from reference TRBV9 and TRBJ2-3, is DSGVTQTPKHLITATGQRVTLRCSPRSGDLSVYWYQQSLDQGLQFLIQYYNGEERAKGNILERFSAQQFPDLHSELNLSSLELGDSALYFCASSRTSIGDTQYFGPGTRLTVL.

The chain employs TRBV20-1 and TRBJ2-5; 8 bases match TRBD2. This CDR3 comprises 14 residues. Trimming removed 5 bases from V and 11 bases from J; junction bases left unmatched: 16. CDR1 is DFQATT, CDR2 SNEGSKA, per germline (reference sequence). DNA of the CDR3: TGCAGTGCTTCGACTAGCGTAACCTACAATGAGCAGTACTTC. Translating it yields CSASTSVTYNEQYF.

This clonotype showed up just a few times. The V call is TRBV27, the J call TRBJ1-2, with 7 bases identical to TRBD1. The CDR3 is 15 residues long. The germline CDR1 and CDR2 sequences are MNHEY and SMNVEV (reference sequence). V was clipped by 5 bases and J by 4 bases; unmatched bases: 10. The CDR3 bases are TGTGCCAGCAGTCCCAACAGGGGCGTAGGCTATGGCTACACCTTC. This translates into CASSPNRGVGYGYTF.

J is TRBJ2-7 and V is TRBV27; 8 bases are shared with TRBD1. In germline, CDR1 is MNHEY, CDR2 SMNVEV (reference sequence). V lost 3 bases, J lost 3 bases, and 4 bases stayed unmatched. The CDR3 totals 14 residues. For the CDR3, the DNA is TGTGCCAGCAGTTTGGTGACAGGGGTCTACGAGCAGTACTTC. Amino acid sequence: CASSLVTGVYEQYF.

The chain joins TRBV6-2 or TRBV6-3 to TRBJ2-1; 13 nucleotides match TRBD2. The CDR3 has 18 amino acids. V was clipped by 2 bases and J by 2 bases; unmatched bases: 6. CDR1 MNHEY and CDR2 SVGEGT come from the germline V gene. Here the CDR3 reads CASSYRTSGSIPYNEQFF. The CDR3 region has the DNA TGTGCCAGCAGTTACCGGACTAGCGGGAGTATCCCCTACAATGAGCAGTTCTTC.

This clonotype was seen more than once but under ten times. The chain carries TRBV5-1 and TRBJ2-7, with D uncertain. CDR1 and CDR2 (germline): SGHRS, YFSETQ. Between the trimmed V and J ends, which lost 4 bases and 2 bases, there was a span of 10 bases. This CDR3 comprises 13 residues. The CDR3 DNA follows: TGCGCCAGCAGCGTACCTCACCCCTACGAGCAGTACTTC. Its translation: CASSVPHPYEQYF.